This TCR beta chain is drawn from a study of regulatory T cells in long-lasting Graves disease listed by TCRdb under 2021. A note on the overall study: Patients with newly diagnosed Graves' disease had been on antithyroid drugs for under 3 months. A total of roughly 35 samples were covered by TCR sequencing, comprising around 13 persistent and 20 or so newly diagnosed Graves' disease patients. The study took place in China and was registered as a clinical trial. This study used TCR sequencing and RNA sequencing of peripheral blood to compare persistent Graves' disease patients against newly diagnosed Graves' disease patients.

The CDR3 goes from the cysteine to the phenylalanine over 17 residues. Only the CDR3 portion is preserved as DNA: 51 bases, with reading frame beginning at the first base. Germline trimming: 5 bases from V, 6 bases from J; junction bases outside gene matches: 11. Based on the germline V gene (reference sequence), the CDR1 and CDR2 sequences are LNHDA and SQIVND. The sample's time point label, decoded: newly diagnosed GD, antithyroid drugs for less than 3 months. For both TCR sequencing and RNA sequencing, RNA was extracted from PBMCs using TRIzol. The diagnosis of Graves' disease followed American Thyroid Association guidelines. Patients for the study were recruited at an endocrinology department in Xi'an, China. Each patient gave around 9.2 milliliters of peripheral blood, collected in an EDTA anticoagulant tube. Ficoll Paque Plus density gradient separation was used to isolate PBMCs, and no additional T cell sorting was done. An Agilent 2100 Bioanalyzer and agarose gel were used to assess RNA quality, and a NanoDrop 2000 was used to measure RNA concentration.

This clonotype was seen a handful of times. This receptor's antigen is unknown. Base-call qualities are not available, and no considerably larger clone is one nucleotide away. Preparation of the library involved multiplex PCR. For sequencing, an Illumina HiSeq 4000 was employed. TCR beta libraries were built with iRepertoire HTBI primers and Arm-PCR amplification of CDR3 regions. Before sequencing, the PCR products went through gel purification. The study's processing was this. A total of some 65 TRBV and some 15 TRBJ segments were identified across samples and were used for gene usage analysis of CDR3 amino acid clonotypes. Filtered high-quality paired reads were merged into contigs using COPE and FqMerger. Contigs were aligned with BLAST to IMGT TRBV, TRBD and TRBJ reference genes, and CDR3 was defined per IMGT. Clonotypes above 0.1% frequency were classified as highly expanded clones. Shannon entropy served as the measure of repertoire diversity, while the Gini coefficient captured V-J evenness. Clonotypes shared by more than one individual were considered public. Clones were called with MiXCR by TCRdb after fastp trimmed the public reads at Q25, and only in-frame beta chains were retained. Each CDR3 protein gets just one entry, which takes the most common genes and DNA from the rows behind it. In this record, the V and J calls reflect TCRdb's handling and not the investigators' own analysis. The sample profile shows 580,000 or so distinct CDR3 sequences; around 16% of them were found once. Jointly, the top ten make up 12% of the sample.

Overall study outcomes, separate from this receptor: Preferential use of TRBV28, TRBJ1-2 and TRBJ2-5 was observed in persistent disease, whereas TRBV20-1 and TRBJ2-1 were favored in newly diagnosed disease. The authors acknowledged the small sample size as a limitation that may reduce accuracy. Patients with persistent disease shared more public clonotypes (fewer than 3,000) than newly diagnosed patients did (approximately 990). Sequencing and analysis were restricted to the TCR beta chain. Lower TCR Shannon entropy and fewer highly expanded clones were observed in persistent Graves' disease patients than in newly diagnosed patients, which suggested clonal expansion. Because the primary lesion, thyroid tissue, could not be accessed, the study looked at peripheral blood alone.

These sequences were also reported in another study, on T cells in Graves' hyperthyroidism and ophthalmopathy. From the second report: Stable Graves' hyperthyroidism was defined as no progression to ophthalmopathy during 18 months of follow-up. Hyperthyroidism patients were newly diagnosed, with disease duration under 2 months, and aged 18 to 65 years. Any patient with an uncontrolled infection, another autoimmune disease, pregnancy or lactation was excluded. Clinical symptoms, serum thyroxine and TRAb, thyroid ultrasound, and orbital computed tomography formed the basis for the diagnoses. The TCR CDR3 was subjected to a first round of RT-PCR using the HTBI primer set and the Qiagen OneStep RT-PCR kit. Most expanded thyroid clonotypes (frequency above 0.001) were also detected in blood, a finding suggesting that blood repertoires may reflect thyroid immune responses. Ophthalmopathy was separated from stable hyperthyroidism by a 13 V-J signature model, with roughly 88% sensitivity and 81% to 83% specificity obtained in cross-validation and 80%/75% obtained in testing. During validation, the model predicted progression to ophthalmopathy a median of approximately six months ahead of onset, with approximately 70% sensitivity and about 75% specificity. A discovery cohort of approximately 100 patients, approximately 45 with Graves' ophthalmopathy and about 60 with stable Graves' hyperthyroidism, was used to find distinguishing TCR V-J signatures. An independent validation cohort of 18 to 20 hyperthyroidism patients and 17 patients who later progressed to ophthalmopathy tested prospective prediction of ophthalmopathy. The approximately 98 discovery patients were randomly divided into training and test sets at a 7:3 ratio. In roughly six Graves' hyperthyroidism patients, the study also compared T-cell repertoires from thyroid tissue with T-cell repertoires from blood. After blood sampling, hyperthyroidism patients were treated with methimazole at a starting dose of 30 mg daily, and ophthalmopathy patients were treated with high-dose intravenous methylprednisolone. Libraries were constructed in a second round of multiplex PCR, after which size selection and purification were performed. The libraries were sequenced on an Illumina HiSeq2000 using paired-end 100 bp reads. SOAPnuke was used to process the raw data, with reads discarded if the reads contained adapters or uncalled bases, had a mean Phred below 15, or lacked an exact constant-primer or identifier match. COPE v1.2.5 was used to merge high-quality paired reads, and clonotypes were defined as unique nucleotide sequences. Clonotypes were aligned to IMGT TRBV, TRBD and TRBJ reference segments using MiTCR v1.1. The analysis included only V-J combinations with a frequency above 0.0001, which together covered roughly 99% of the repertoires. A TCS score was defined as the ratio between F50 (clonal expansion) and ExV (chaos), using BLOSUM62-based TCRdist between CDR3 peptides within each V-J. Welch's t-statistics and random forest reduced roughly 540 V-J features to 13, which were used in a naive Bayes classifier (R e1071). Sample size was not statistically predetermined, and blinding of investigators to group allocation was not performed. The paper describes TCR Vbeta CDR3 sequencing of 135 peripheral blood samples, made up of roughly 45 ophthalmopathy patients, some 76 hyperthyroidism patients and 17 progressor patients.

Here the chain combines TRBV19 and TRBJ2-5; 14 bases in the junction line up with TRBD2. Sequencing was performed on peripheral blood mononuclear cells (PBMCs), taken at new diagnosis, from a patient treated with antithyroid drugs. The sequence derives from a man aged 18 to 30 with Graves disease. Donor details come from another sample of the same person, matched by shared clones. The DNA sequence reads TGTGCCAGTAGTCTCCCCGGGACTAGCGGGAGAGGGAAGACCCAGTACTTC. Its protein reads: CASSLPGTSGRGKTQYF. Outside the CDR3, residues come from the reference TRBV19 and TRBJ2-5 proteins, so the full variable domain is: DGGITQSPKYLFRKEGQNVTLSCEQNLNHDAMYWYRQDPGQGLRLIYYSQIVNDFQKGDIAEGYSVSREKKESFPLTVTSAQKNPTAFYLCASSLPGTSGRGKTQYFGPGTRLLVL.